The 18 T cell receptor beta chains given below trace back to one sample, sequenced in a study of vaccination effects on CD4 cells after COVID-19 (dated by TCRdb to between 2020 and 2023). The receptor library was made with the immunoSEQ multiplex PCR assay. TCRdb's version of the immuneACCESS table is confined to in-frame rearrangements and falls short of the full clone set. An unresolved V gene accounts for under half of the shortfall where checked; the remainder is of unknown origin. This sample comprises about 28,000 clones, roughly 70% of them detected only once. The ten most abundant clones make up 10% to 13% of the sample. In the ViraFEST assay, PBMC were stimulated with viral peptide pools, and antigen-specific CD4+ T cell clonotypes were then identified by expansion using TCR sequencing. After less than 13 days of culture, CD4+ T cells were isolated with the EasySep CD4+ T cell isolation kit. Two doses of either the BNT162b2 or the mRNA-1273 mRNA SARS-CoV-2 vaccine were administered to participants.

For these receptors, no antigen is known. The material sequenced was CD4+ T cells from PBMCs cultured with HCoV-NL63 spike peptides, taken after COVID-19 vaccination. This sample's cell subset or site label indicates: HCoV-NL63 spike overlapping peptide pool stimulation. The source of these receptors is a human donor who received a COVID-19 vaccine.

This clone was observed a handful of times. The chain joins TRBV19 to TRBJ1-4; D is unclear. Per germline, CDR1 LNHDA and CDR2 SQIVND (reference sequence). CDR3 length equals 13 residues. The ends were cut back, 6 bases at V and 8 bases at J, with 13 bases in the middle. In nucleotides, the CDR3 is TGTGCCAGTAGGGCCCTACAAGGGGAAAAACTGTTTTTT. The encoded protein is CASRALQGEKLFF.

The rearrangement links TRBV5-5 to TRBJ2-1, with 16 bases identical to TRBD2. CDR1 and CDR2 (germline): SGHKS, YYEKEE (reference sequence). Unmatched junction bases numbered 2, after V lost 7 bases and J lost 10 bases. The CDR3 spans 13 residues. For the CDR3, the DNA is TGTGCCAGCGGGACTAGCGGGAGGGACGAGCAGTTCTTC. This encodes CASGTSGRDEQFF.

This clone was detected only a few times. The rearrangement joins TRBV6-5 to TRBJ1-2; D gene unclear. Germline V gene lookup returns CDR1 MNHEY and CDR2 SVGAGI. The CDR3 is 15 residues long. V was trimmed by 4 bases and J by 3 bases, leaving 15 bases between them. The CDR3 reads CASSFRQDPYYGYTF. The CDR3 coding sequence is TGTGCCAGCAGTTTTCGGCAGGATCCCTACTATGGCTACACCTTC.

The rearrangement links TRBV6-5 to TRBJ1-5; D is possibly TRBD1 (5 bases). V was cut by 4 bases and J by 7 bases, with 14 bases left in between. CDR1 is MNHEY and CDR2 is SVGAGI in the germline V gene. CDR3 length: 14 residues. The CDR3 coding sequence is TGTGCCAGCAGTTCTCAGGGCGTTGGGCAGCCCCAGCATTTT. Residues: CASSSQGVGQPQHF.

This rearrangement joins TRBV19 to TRBJ1-3, with D possibly being TRBD1 (5 bases). With 3 bases removed from V and 7 bases from J, the gap between germline ends came to 19 bases. The CDR3 consists of 16 residues. From germline, CDR1 is LNHDA and CDR2 SQIVND (reference sequence). The CDR3 loop reads CASSMAPGRGGNTIYF. CDR3 DNA sequence: TGTGCCAGTAGTATGGCCCCGGGACGCGGTGGGAACACCATATATTTT.

V gene TRBV21-1 combines with J gene TRBJ2-2. TRBV21-1 is labeled a pseudogene. The CDR3 runs to 15 residues. In DNA, the CDR3 is TGTGCCAGCAGGAACGGGGGCCCGAACACCGGGGAGCTGTTTTTT. Protein: CASRNGGPNTGELFF.

The J gene is TRBJ2-1, the V gene TRBV29-1; TRBD2 matches at 9 bases. V trimming: 5 bases; J trimming: 5 bases; junction bases outside the gene matches: 4. Germline loops: CDR1 SQVTM, CDR2 ANQGSEA. The length of the CDR3 is 13 residues. CDR3 loop: CSVSGLANNEQFF. CDR3 nucleotide sequence: TGCAGCGTTTCGGGACTAGCTAACAATGAGCAGTTCTTC.

Only a few counts were recorded for this clone. This chain links TRBV5-1 with TRBJ2-3; D may be TRBD2 (5 bases). The CDR3 loop spans 14 amino acids. Trimming removed 4 bases from V and 6 bases from J, with 15 bases in between. Per germline, CDR1 SGHRS and CDR2 YFSETQ. CDR3 coding DNA: TGCGCCAGCAGCCCCGATCCGTCGGGGGATACGCAGTATTTT. It translates to CASSPDPSGDTQYF.

The V and J genes are TRBV10-1 and TRBJ2-7, with D perhaps TRBD1 (6 bases). V shed 10 bases and J shed 2 bases, with 15 bases lying between them. The CDR3 consists of 13 residues. In germline, CDR1 is WNHNN, CDR2 SYGVQD (reference sequence). The CDR3, as DNA: TGCGCCACCCAACAGGGTCCTACCTACGAGCAGTACTTC. Amino acids: CATQQGPTYEQYF.

The chain is built from TRBV3-1 (or the pseudogene TRBV3-2) and TRBJ2-7; 10 nucleotides align to TRBD1. V was pared by 1 base and J by 6 bases, with 6 bases of the junction left unmatched. The CDR3 extends over 15 amino acids. CDR1 is LGHDT and CDR2 is YNNKEL in the germline V gene (reference sequence). CDR3 sequence (DNA): TGTGCCAGCAGCCAAGGAGGCGGGACAGGGGCCGAGCAGTACTTC. It specifies CASSQGGGTGAEQYF.

The rearrangement joins TRBV6-5 to TRBJ1-5; D is uncertain. V gave up 5 bases and J gave up 0 bases, with 5 bases separating them. The CDR3 totals 13 residues. Germline lookup yields CDR1 MNHEY and CDR2 SVGAGI. CDR3 in amino acids: CASSLLSNQPQHF. The CDR3 DNA reads as TGTGCCAGCAGTCTACTTAGCAATCAGCCCCAGCATTTT.

The sample holds one count of this clone. The V and J genes are TRBV5-4 and TRBJ2-5; no clear D gene. The germline CDR1 and CDR2 sequences are SGHNT and YYREEE (reference sequence). Trimming cost V 0 bases and J 0 bases, with 3 bases left between them. There are 13 residues in the CDR3. CDR3: CASSLDYQETQYF. As DNA, the CDR3 is TGTGCCAGCAGCTTGGACTACCAAGAGACCCAGTACTTC.

The CDR3 DNA follows: TGTGCCAGCAGTCCGGACTCTAACTATGGCTACACCTTC. Residues: CASSPDSNYGYTF. The V and J genes are TRBV12-3 or TRBV12-4 and TRBJ1-2; no reliable D call. There are 13 residues in the CDR3. V gave up 5 bases and J gave up 0 bases, with 7 bases separating them.

This rearrangement joins TRBV19 to TRBJ1-5, with a possible D match to TRBD1 (5 bases). In germline, CDR1 is LNHDA, CDR2 SQIVND (reference sequence). Trimming left V 0 bases short and J 5 bases short, with 17 bases between. There are 17 residues in the CDR3. The CDR3 reads CASSIDHRGLGYQPQHF. CDR3 nucleotides: TGTGCCAGTAGTATAGATCATCGGGGCTTGGGATATCAGCCCCAGCATTTT. Full variable domain (rest looked up from reference TRBV19 and TRBJ1-5): DGGITQSPKYLFRKEGQNVTLSCEQNLNHDAMYWYRQDPGQGLRLIYYSQIVNDFQKGDIAEGYSVSREKKESFPLTVTSAQKNPTAFYLCASSIDHRGLGYQPQHFGDGTRLSIL.

The chain is built from TRBV21-1 and TRBJ1-2. TRBV21-1 is assigned pseudogene status. The CDR3 length is 14 residues. The CDR3 spells CASSKGHLGYGYTF. DNA of the CDR3: TGTGCCAGCAGCAAAGGTCACCTTGGCTATGGCTACACCTTC.

The gene calls are TRBV5-1 and TRBJ2-5, with a tentative D call TRBD2 (6 bases). Germline loops: CDR1 SGHRS, CDR2 YFSETQ. The CDR3 extends over 13 amino acids. V lost 3 bases, J lost 2 bases, and 8 bases lay in between. DNA for the CDR3: TGCGCCAGCAGCTGGGACTTACAAGAGACCCAGTACTTC. It yields the protein CASSWDLQETQYF. Complete variable domain (other parts from reference TRBV5-1 and TRBJ2-5): KAGVTQTPRYLIKTRGQQVTLSCSPISGHRSVSWYQQTPGQGLQFLFEYFSETQRNKGNFPGRFSGRQFSNSRSEMNVSTLELGDSALYLCASSWDLQETQYFGPGTRLLVL.

The V and J genes are TRBV19 and TRBJ2-3, with no clear D. CDR1 is LNHDA and CDR2 is SQIVND in the germline V gene (reference sequence). V was trimmed by 5 bases and J by 1 base, leaving 4 bases between them. There are 12 residues in the CDR3. The CDR3 DNA reads TGTGCCAGTAGTCACCGCACAGATACGCAGTATTTT. This sequence encodes CASSHRTDTQYF.

J is TRBJ1-2 and V is TRBV6-5; D is unclear. The germline V and J ends were trimmed by 6 bases and 4 bases, with 9 bases remaining between them. Germline V CDR1 and CDR2: MNHEY, SVGAGI. This CDR3 contains 12 residues. For the CDR3, the DNA is TGTGCCAGCAGCAATGACGGCTATGGCTACACCTTC. It specifies CASSNDGYGYTF.